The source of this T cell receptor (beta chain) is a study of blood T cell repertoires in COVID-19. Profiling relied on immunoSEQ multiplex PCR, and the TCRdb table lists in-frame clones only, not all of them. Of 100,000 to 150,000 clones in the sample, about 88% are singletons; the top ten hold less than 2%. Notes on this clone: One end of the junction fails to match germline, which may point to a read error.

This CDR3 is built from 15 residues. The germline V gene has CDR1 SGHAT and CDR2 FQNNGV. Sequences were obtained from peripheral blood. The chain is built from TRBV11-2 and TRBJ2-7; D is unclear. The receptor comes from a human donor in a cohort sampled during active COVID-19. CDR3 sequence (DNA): TGTGCCAGCAGCTACGATCGGGTCTTCTCCAACGAGCAGTACTTC. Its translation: CASSYDRVFSNEQYF.